This entry lists 17 T cell receptor beta chains sequenced from one sample in a study of T cell responses to AZD1222 COVID-19 vaccine. Profiled with immunoSEQ multiplex PCR; TCRdb holds only in-frame clones, not every one. The data hold about 73,000 clones, with about nine tenths observed a single time. This material consisted of peripheral blood, taken on day 0 of AZD1222 vaccination. These receptors all come from an adult in good health.

The CDR3 spells CASTGGGNYGYTF. DNA for the CDR3: TGTGCCAGCACTGGAGGGGGCAACTATGGCTACACCTTC. The chain joins TRBV5-6 to TRBJ1-2; 7 bases line up with TRBD1. The V gene end was trimmed by 6 bases and the J gene end by 2 bases; junction bases not matched to a gene: 4. This CDR3 contains 13 residues. The germline gives CDR1 SGHDT, CDR2 YYEEEE. The full variable domain, its missing parts supplied by reference TRBV5-6 and TRBJ1-2, is DAGVTQSPTHLIKTRGQQVTLRCSPKSGHDTVSWYQQALGQGPQFIFQYYEEEERQRGNFPDRFSGHQFPNYSSELNVNALLLGDSALYLCASTGGGNYGYTFGSGTRLTVV.

V usage is TRBV5-1 and J usage is TRBJ2-2; TRBD2 matches 8 bases. This CDR3 comprises 16 residues. CDR1 SGHRS and CDR2 YFSETQ come from the germline V gene. V lost 0 bases to trimming and J lost 3 bases; unmatched junction nucleotides: 4. The chain's CDR3 is CASSLVSGTYTGELFF. The CDR3 nucleotides read TGCGCCAGCAGCTTGGTTAGCGGGACCTACACCGGGGAGCTGTTTTTT.

The chain links TRBV7-2 to TRBJ1-2, with no clear D. V gave up 5 bases and J gave up 10 bases, with 14 bases separating them. The CDR3 length is 12 residues. From germline, CDR1 is SGHTA and CDR2 FQGNSA. The CDR3 DNA sequence: TGTGCCAGCAGCCCGAGAACAACCGACTACACCTTC. Amino acid sequence: CASSPRTTDYTF.

The J gene is TRBJ2-7, the V gene TRBV5-6; no reliable D call. The V gene lost 2 bases and the J gene lost 5 bases, with 11 bases spanning the gap. Germline V gives CDR1 SGHDT, CDR2 YYEEEE. This CDR3 spans 13 amino acids. The CDR3 spells CASSLVPAHEQYF. The CDR3 bases are TGTGCCAGCAGCTTAGTACCAGCACACGAGCAGTACTTC. The full variable domain, completed using reference TRBV5-6 and TRBJ2-7, is DAGVTQSPTHLIKTRGQQVTLRCSPKSGHDTVSWYQQALGQGPQFIFQYYEEEERQRGNFPDRFSGHQFPNYSSELNVNALLLGDSALYLCASSLVPAHEQYFGPGTRLTVT.

This chain joins TRBV6-5 and TRBJ2-1, with 7 bases fitting TRBD1. This CDR3 has 15 residues. CDR1 is MNHEY, CDR2 SVGAGI, per germline. Losses at the gene ends were 5 bases for V and 0 bases for J; bases not matched to a gene: 4. The CDR3 nucleotides are TGTGCCAGCAGTCGTGGGACAGTCTCCTACAATGAGCAGTTCTTC. Its translation is CASSRGTVSYNEQFF.

This clone turned up a few times. The chain joins TRBV4-3 to TRBJ2-1; 13 bases map to TRBD2. CDR3 length: 19 residues. CDR1 LGHNA and CDR2 YSLEER come from the germline V gene. V was pared by 4 bases and J by 8 bases, with 17 bases of the junction left unmatched. CDR3 amino acids: CASSPTLTSGGPNADEQFF. CDR3 coding DNA: TGCGCCAGCAGCCCTACGTTGACTAGCGGGGGGCCCAACGCCGATGAGCAGTTCTTC.

The rearrangement links TRBV28 to TRBJ1-2; 8 bases are a match to TRBD1. Germline assignment: CDR1 MDHEN and CDR2 SYDVKM. This CDR3 has 15 amino acids. J was trimmed by 0 bases and V by 7 bases; bases with no gene match: 7. This chain's CDR3 is CASTVQGGSNYGYTF. CDR3 sequence (DNA): TGTGCCAGCACCGTACAGGGGGGATCTAACTATGGCTACACCTTC.

The chain couples TRBV28 to TRBJ1-5, with D possibly matching TRBD1 (6 bases). Germline V gene lookup returns CDR1 MDHEN and CDR2 SYDVKM. V was pared by 6 bases and J by 3 bases, with 18 bases between. CDR3 size: 16 residues. This CDR3 reads CASRPPGGGANQPQHF. DNA for the CDR3: TGTGCCAGCAGGCCTCCCGGAGGGGGGGCCAATCAGCCCCAGCATTTT.

The DNA for the CDR3 is TGTGCCAGCAGCGCAAAGCCGGGACTAGTGGCAGATACGCAGTATTTT. This codes for CASSAKPGLVADTQYF. The chain uses TRBV9 and TRBJ2-3; 8 bases align to TRBD2. CDR1 is SGDLS and CDR2 is YYNGEE in the germline V gene. V shed 3 bases, J shed 4 bases, and the junction held 10 bases outside the gene matches. CDR3 length equals 16 residues. Complete variable domain (other parts from reference TRBV9 and TRBJ2-3): DSGVTQTPKHLITATGQRVTLRCSPRSGDLSVYWYQQSLDQGLQFLIQYYNGEERAKGNILERFSAQQFPDLHSELNLSSLELGDSALYFCASSAKPGLVADTQYFGPGTRLTVL.

The chain links TRBV5-1 to TRBJ1-1; TRBD1 is a possible D gene (5 bases). Germline-derived CDR1 and CDR2 are SGHRS and YFSETQ. The CDR3 sequence is 14 residues long. With 0 bases removed from V and 5 bases from J, the gap between germline ends came to 11 bases. In DNA, the CDR3 is TGCGCCAGCAGCTTGGCCGGGGGAGGAACTGAAGCTTTCTTT. It is translated as CASSLAGGGTEAFF. Based on the CDR3 plus reference TRBV5-1 and TRBJ1-1, the full variable domain is KAGVTQTPRYLIKTRGQQVTLSCSPISGHRSVSWYQQTPGQGLQFLFEYFSETQRNKGNFPGRFSGRQFSNSRSEMNVSTLELGDSALYLCASSLAGGGTEAFFGQGTRLTVV.

The chain carries TRBV7-8 and TRBJ1-3; D is unclear. Germline lookup yields CDR1 SGHVS and CDR2 FQNEAQ. The CDR3 loop spans 16 amino acids. V was pared by 5 bases and J by 0 bases, with 14 bases between. The CDR3 DNA reads as TGTGCCAGCAGCAAGTGGGCGGATGGCTCTGGAAACACCATATATTTT. It translates to CASSKWADGSGNTIYF.

This clone was seen just once. The CDR3 region has the DNA TGTGCCAGCAGCTTGGACGTAAAGGTCGGGGAGCTGTTTTTT. It is translated as CASSLDVKVGELFF. The rearrangement joins TRBV5-4 to TRBJ2-2; D is uncertain. In germline, CDR1 is SGHNT, CDR2 YYREEE (reference sequence). The CDR3 sequence is 14 residues long. Trimming left V 0 bases short and J 7 bases short, with 10 bases between.

This rearrangement joins TRBV5-4 to TRBJ2-1; weak D call: TRBD2 (5 bases). The CDR3 runs 13 residues. Germline CDR1 is SGHNT and CDR2 is YYREEE (reference sequence). With 5 bases removed from V and 8 bases from J, the gap between germline ends came to 14 bases. The CDR3 sequence is CASRIEGWDEQFF. The CDR3 DNA follows: TGTGCCAGCAGGATCGAGGGTTGGGATGAGCAGTTCTTC.

The chain joins TRBV12-3 or TRBV12-4 to TRBJ1-4; possibly TRBD1 for D (5 bases). V lost 6 bases to trimming and J lost 13 bases, with 15 bases between them. The CDR3 contains 12 residues. The CDR3 sequence is CASRLPGGGLFF. In DNA form, the CDR3 reads TGTGCCAGCAGGCTGCCGGGGGGGGGACTGTTTTTT.

DNA of the CDR3: TGCGCCAGCAGCCCTGGAGCGGGAGGTGAGCAGTTCTTC. It encodes CASSPGAGGEQFF. V usage is TRBV4-3 and J usage is TRBJ2-1, with 9 bases identical to TRBD2. From germline, CDR1 is LGHNA and CDR2 YSLEER. Trimming took 4 bases from V and 9 from J; bases not matched to a gene: 4. The CDR3 spans 13 residues.

Written as DNA, the CDR3 is TGTGCCAGTAGTGGTAGCGGACGGAGCTCCTACGAGCAGTACTTC. The encoded protein is CASSGSGRSSYEQYF. The V gene is TRBV19, the J gene TRBJ2-7; tentative D call: TRBD2 (6 bases). V shed 5 bases and J shed 0 bases, with 14 bases lying between them. This CDR3 comprises 15 residues. Germline V CDR1 and CDR2: LNHDA, SQIVND (reference sequence).

The chain uses TRBV6-6 and TRBJ1-1, with D perhaps matching TRBD1 (5 bases). The V gene lost 7 bases and the J gene lost 3 bases, with 15 bases spanning the gap. Germline V gene sequence: CDR1 MNHNY, CDR2 SVGAGI (reference sequence). The CDR3 totals 14 residues. The CDR3: CASTKIGGDTEAFF. The CDR3 nucleotides are TGTGCCAGCACCAAAATTGGGGGGGACACTGAAGCTTTCTTT.